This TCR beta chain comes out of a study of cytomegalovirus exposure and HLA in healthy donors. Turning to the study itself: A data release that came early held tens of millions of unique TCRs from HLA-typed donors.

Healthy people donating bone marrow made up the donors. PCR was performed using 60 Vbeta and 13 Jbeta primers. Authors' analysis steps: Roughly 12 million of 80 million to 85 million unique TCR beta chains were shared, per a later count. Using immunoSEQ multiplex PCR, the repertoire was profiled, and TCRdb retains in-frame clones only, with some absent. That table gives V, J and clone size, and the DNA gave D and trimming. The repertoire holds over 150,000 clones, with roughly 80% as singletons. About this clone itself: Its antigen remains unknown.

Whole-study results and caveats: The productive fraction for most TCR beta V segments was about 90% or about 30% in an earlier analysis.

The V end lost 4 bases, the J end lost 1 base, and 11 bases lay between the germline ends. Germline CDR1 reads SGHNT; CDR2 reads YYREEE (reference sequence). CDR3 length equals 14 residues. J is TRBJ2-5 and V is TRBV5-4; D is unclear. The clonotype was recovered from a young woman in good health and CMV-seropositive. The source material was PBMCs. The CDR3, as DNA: TGTGCCAGCAGCCCCTCCGCGGCCCAAGAGACCCAGTACTTC. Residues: CASSPSAAQETQYF.